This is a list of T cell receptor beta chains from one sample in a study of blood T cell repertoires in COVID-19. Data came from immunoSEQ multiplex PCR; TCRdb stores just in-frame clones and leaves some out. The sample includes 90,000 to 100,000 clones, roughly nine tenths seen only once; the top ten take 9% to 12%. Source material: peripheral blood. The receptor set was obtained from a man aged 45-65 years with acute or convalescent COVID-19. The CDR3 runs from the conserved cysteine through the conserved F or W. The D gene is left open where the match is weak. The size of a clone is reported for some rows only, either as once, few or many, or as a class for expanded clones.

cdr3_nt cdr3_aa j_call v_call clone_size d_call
TGTGCCAGCAGCGTAGCTCCCGGGCTGGGAGATTCACCCCTCCACTTT CASSVAPGLGDSPLHF TRBJ1-6 TRBV9 NA NA
TGTGCCAGCAGCTTTCGGGACAACGAGCAGTACTTC CASSFRDNEQYF TRBJ2-7 TRBV5-5 NA NA
TGTGCCAGCAGCCAAGACAGTATTTTCGCGAACACCGGGGAGCTGTTTTTT CASSQDSIFANTGELFF TRBJ2-2 TRBV4-2 few NA
TGTGCCAGCAGCTCGCGGAACAGGGTGCACACCGGGGAGCTGTTTTTT CASSSRNRVHTGELFF TRBJ2-2 TRBV11-3 NA NA
TGCGCCAGCAGTGAGTCTGGGGGCGCTTTCTATGAGCAGTTCTTC CASSESGGAFYEQFF TRBJ2-1 TRBV10-1 NA NA
TGTGCCAGCTCACCAGAGAGGTATAGCAATCAGCCCCAGCATTTT CASSPERYSNQPQHF TRBJ1-5 TRBV18 NA NA
TGTGCCAGCGCAAAGGGACACCCGAACACTGAAGCTTTCTTT CASAKGHPNTEAFF TRBJ1-1 TRBV6-5 NA NA
TGTGCCAGCAGTTACAGATCAGGGCGCACTGAAGCTTTCTTT CASSYRSGRTEAFF TRBJ1-1 TRBV6-2/TRBV6-3 few NA
TGCGCCAGCAGCCTTGACGAGGCCCCCAACGAGCAGTACTTC CASSLDEAPNEQYF TRBJ2-7 TRBV5-1 NA NA
TGCGCCAGCAGCCTACCACAGGGGCTGGATGGCTACACCTTC CASSLPQGLDGYTF TRBJ1-2 TRBV4-1 NA TRBD1
TGTGCCAGCAGTTTATTTACAGGGTTAATATACGAGCAGTACTTC CASSLFTGLIYEQYF TRBJ2-7 TRBV11-2 NA NA
TGTGCCAGTAGACTTACAGGGGCGGGCTATAGCAATCAGCCCCAGCATTTT CASRLTGAGYSNQPQHF TRBJ1-5 TRBV19 NA TRBD1
TGTGCCAGCAGCCCTCGGACAGGGGGCGAGACACCCCTCCACTTT CASSPRTGGETPLHF TRBJ1-6 TRBV3-1/TRBV3-2 once TRBD1
TGTGCCAGCAGCTTAGCGAGTGGGCGCCCTAGGGGCTCCTACGAGCAGTACTTC CASSLASGRPRGSYEQYF TRBJ2-7 TRBV7-9 NA NA
TGTGCCAGTAGCGACTCCTATGGCTACACCTTC CASSDSYGYTF TRBJ1-2 TRBV19 NA NA
TGTGCCACCAGCAGCCATACGACAGAGAACTATGGCTACACCTTC CATSSHTTENYGYTF TRBJ1-2 TRBV15 NA NA
TGTGCCAGCTCACTTCCCGACAGTTCAAGGGAGCAGTTCTTC CASSLPDSSREQFF TRBJ2-1 TRBV18 once NA
TGCGCCAGCAGCTACGACAGCGTACAAGAGACCCAGTACTTC CASSYDSVQETQYF TRBJ2-5 TRBV4-1 NA NA
TGCGCCAGCAGTCGTCCAGGGTACGAGCAGTACTTC CASSRPGYEQYF TRBJ2-7 TRBV5-1 NA NA
TGCAGCGCTTTGGACAGGGGCTGGACTGAAGCTTTCTTT CSALDRGWTEAFF TRBJ1-1 TRBV29-1 NA TRBD1
TGTGCCAGTAGTTTGACTAGCGGGACAGTAAAAAACATTCAGTACTTC CASSLTSGTVKNIQYF TRBJ2-4 TRBV19 NA TRBD2
TGTGCCAGCAGCCGACAGCTGTCCTCTAGCACAGATACGCAGTATTTT CASSRQLSSSTDTQYF TRBJ2-3 TRBV3-1/TRBV3-2 NA NA
TGTGCCAGCAGCCCGGGAGTAGGGATGGTTTCACCCCTCCACTTT CASSPGVGMVSPLHF TRBJ1-6 TRBV7-6 once NA
TGTGCCAGCAGCGATATCCGGACTAGCGGGCCCTCAACGGAGCAGTTCTTC CASSDIRTSGPSTEQFF TRBJ2-1 TRBV7-2 NA TRBD2
TGTGCCATCAGTGAGATCGGTGATAATTCACCCCTCCACTTT CAISEIGDNSPLHF TRBJ1-6 TRBV10-3 NA NA
TGTGCCGGCCGAGGGGGACGGATTAACACTGAAGCTTTCTTT CAGRGGRINTEAFF TRBJ1-1 TRBV6-5 NA NA
TGTGCCAGTAGTTTCTACAGCCAGCAGAACACTGAAGCTTTCTTT CASSFYSQQNTEAFF TRBJ1-1 TRBV19 NA NA
TGTGCCAGCAGCGTAGGACAGGGGGTGCGGGAGACCCAGTACTTC CASSVGQGVRETQYF TRBJ2-5 TRBV9 NA TRBD1
TGCGCCAGCAGCCAACGGGACAGGGGAAACACAGATACGCAGTATTTT CASSQRDRGNTDTQYF TRBJ2-3 TRBV4-1 NA TRBD1
TGTGCCAGCAGCTTAGGGCTAGCGGGCTTCTACGAGCAGTACTTC CASSLGLAGFYEQYF TRBJ2-7 TRBV11-2 NA TRBD2
TGTGCCAGCAGCTGGCTAGGAGCTTACGATGAGCAGTTCTTC CASSWLGAYDEQFF TRBJ2-1 TRBV9 NA NA
TGTGCCAGCAGCGGGACTAGCGGGAGGACAGATACGCAGTATTTT CASSGTSGRTDTQYF TRBJ2-3 TRBV9 NA TRBD2
TGTGCCAGCAGCGGGCGGACAGGACTCGAGCAGTACTTC CASSGRTGLEQYF TRBJ2-7 TRBV9 once TRBD1
TGTGCCAGCAGTTCCTTCACCGGGGGTGAGCAGTTCTTC CASSSFTGGEQFF TRBJ2-1 TRBV12-3/TRBV12-4 NA NA
TGTGCCAGCCGTTTAGCGGGAGGCAACAATGAGCAGTTCTTC CASRLAGGNNEQFF TRBJ2-1 TRBV5-4 NA TRBD2
TGTGCCAGCAACGCAGGCTCCTATAATTCACCCCTCCACTTT CASNAGSYNSPLHF TRBJ1-6 TRBV2 NA NA